This T cell receptor beta chain was recovered during a study of blood T cell repertoires in COVID-19 (dated by TCRdb to the early 2020s). Broadly, across the study: The collaborator samples originated in the United States, Italy and Spain and spanned the acute and convalescent phases of COVID-19. Deeply sampled blood TCRbeta repertoires from subjects exposed to, actively infected with, or recovered from COVID-19 were included in the dataset. Where HLA class I and class II types were available, the types were taken from metadata supplied by the sample provider, not from assay-based typing. Sample metadata almost always included a de-identified subject ID, COVID-19 status, age in years and sex. The repertoires were released in a freely available public database intended as a resource for research on the immune response to SARS-CoV-2. The samples were drawn from the first 160 participants of the ongoing ImmuneRACE study and from 950 to 1,500 subjects provided by 6 global collaborators. The material from the prospective study consisted of cDNA or gDNA derived from T cells, B-cell-depleted T cells, or PBMCs. Results the study describes overall, beyond this receptor: Clinical and demographic metadata were provided uncurated, with the amount varying by source and participant.

At one collaborating source in Seattle, patients were enrolled during active infection and were followed longitudinally through the course of disease. Whole blood was collected in K2EDTA tubes by collaborating institutions according to the institutions' own protocols. For TCRbeta analysis, collaborators shipped samples as frozen whole blood, isolated PBMCs, or DNA extracted from either of those sample types. Concerning this clone itself: The clone's antigen remains unknown. No base quality values were provided; no much bigger clone lies one nucleotide off.

The CDR3, cysteine through phenylalanine, is 13 amino acids long. Of the read, only the CDR3 DNA is kept; its 39 bases are in frame from base 1. Trimming at the junction amounts to 4 bases on V and 0 bases on J, and the germline ends lie 9 bases apart. From the germline V gene (reference sequence), CDR1 is GTSNPN and CDR2 is SVGIG. TCRbeta CDR3 regions were amplified from genomic DNA using the immunoSEQ Assay, a bias-controlled multiplex PCR. The source study handled its data this way. Nucleated cell counts per sample were estimated from amplification of reference gene primers within the assay. To quantify the absolute abundance of each unique TCRbeta CDR3 rearrangement, sequence reads were collapsed and filtered. Productive Simpson clonality was computed per sample as the square root of Simpson's diversity index over productive rearrangements. The table comes from immuneACCESS by way of TCRdb, which keeps in-frame sequences with V and J called. Part of the clones is missing from these tables; in studies checked, under half for an unresolved V gene and the rest for unknown reasons. V and J calls and clone size follow that table, whereas D and trimming were derived from the DNA. The sample has about 180,000 clones on record, around 87% of them singletons. Together, the top ten hold roughly an eighth of the sample.

Sequencing was performed on peripheral blood. The receptor's source is a woman aged 70 to 79 with COVID-19, enrolled during active disease. The sequence is built from TRBV30 and TRBJ1-1, with the D gene call left open. The CDR3 here reads CAWTRQMNTEAFF. Read as DNA, the sequence is TGTGCCTGGACTCGTCAGATGAACACTGAAGCTTTCTTT.